The clone carrying this TCR beta chain was counted between two and nine times. Its antigen is still unknown. The sample comes from a study of T cell repertoires in cytomegalovirus infection. At the level of the study: CMV infection together with matching HLA type was indicated by public TCR beta signatures. Study observations and caveats: CMV carriers having the relevant HLA were flagged by cumulative public TCR beta family frequency. Predominance within the ex vivo response was attributable to HLA-C-restricted CMV-specific TCR beta clonotypes.

Germline V gene sequence: CDR1 SGHVS, CDR2 FNYEAQ. The CDR3 totals 15 residues. The V and J ends lost 0 bases and 7 bases, in that order; junction bases with no gene match: 6. Via MiXCR, TCRdb re-called the reads, giving one row per CDR3 protein. The sample lists some 180,000 distinct CDR3 sequences; about 18% were seen once. The chain recombines TRBV7-6 with TRBJ1-5; TRBD1 matches 7 bases. This clonotype was sampled from a human donor in good health (CMV status not recorded). Some clones in this sample may be carry-over from other donors' samples. The sequenced sample was CD8+ T cells from PBMCs. CDR3 protein: CASSLADRVNQPQHF. As DNA, the CDR3 is TGTGCCAGCAGCTTAGCTGACAGGGTCAACCAGCCCCAGCATTTT.